This TCR beta chain originates from a study of metastatic and nonmetastatic thyroid tumors. Background on the study: Repertoires from blood and tumor or nodule tissue of malignant and benign thyroid patients were compared. Study findings and constraints: Malignant thyroid tumors reportedly exceeded benign nodules significantly in TCR beta diversity, with the difference appearing in blood and tumor.

Per the original data handling: The study's classifier, a distant-metastasis tool for papillary thyroid cancer, was built using CDR3 differences across clinicopathological groups. TCRdb reanalyzed the PCR reads with MiXCR. The V and J calls come from TCRdb's annotation, not from the publication. The sample holds around 22,000 clones, roughly 9.7% seen once. This clone was recorded at least ten times. Antigen specificity is unknown. The entire patient cohort was treatment-naive prior to thyroid surgery. Sequenced: blood. The receptor comes from a female donor with papillary thyroid cancer or a benign thyroid nodule (not recorded which). Some clones in this sample may be carry-over from other donors' samples.

The CDR3 DNA reads TGTGCCAGTAATGTCGGGGGCCGAGAGACCCAGTACTTC. Amino acids: CASNVGGRETQYF. The genes are TRBV19 and TRBJ2-5, with D perhaps TRBD1 or TRBD2 (6 bases each). Trimming cost V 7 bases and J 4 bases, with 13 bases left between them. This CDR3 is built from 13 residues. The germline gives CDR1 LNHDA, CDR2 SQIVND (reference sequence).